Listed below are T cell receptor beta chains from one sample, sequenced in a study of T cell responses to AZD1222 COVID-19 vaccine. Clones were read by immunoSEQ multiplex PCR, and TCRdb kept only the in-frame ones, dropping some. Here the sample table reports over 130,000 clones. The source material was peripheral blood. Source of these receptors: an adult in good health. Both conserved end residues are part of each CDR3. Fields, in order: J gene, D gene, V gene, CDR3 length, CDR3 DNA, CDR3 protein. A D gene is named only where the DNA matches it firmly.

TRBJ1-1	-	TRBV10-3	14	TGTGCCATCAGTGAGTCTAGGGACGCCTACTCGGCTTTCTTT	CAISESRDAYSAFF
TRBJ2-5	-	TRBV9	14	TGTGCCAGCAGCCCCGAGGGGGGTCAAGAGACCCAGTACTTC	CASSPEGGQETQYF
TRBJ1-5	-	TRBV11-3	16	TGTGCCAGCAGCTTAGACTCGTTGGTTAGCAATCAGCCCCAGCATTTT	CASSLDSLVSNQPQHF
TRBJ1-4	-	TRBV3-1/TRBV3-2	15	TGTGCCAGCAGCCAATCCGCAGGGCGGGATGAAAAACTGTTTTTT	CASSQSAGRDEKLFF
TRBJ1-2	TRBD1	TRBV27	13	TGTGCCAGCAGTGCGAGGACAGGGGTCGGCTACACCTTC	CASSARTGVGYTF
TRBJ2-1	TRBD1	TRBV2	14	TGTGCCAGCAGAGGGACAGGCTTATACAATGAGCAGTTCTTC	CASRGTGLYNEQFF
TRBJ1-2	TRBD1	TRBV3-1/TRBV3-2	14	TGTGCCAGCAGCCCGGGGACAGGACGCTATGGCTACACCTTC	CASSPGTGRYGYTF
TRBJ1-1	TRBD1	TRBV11-3	14	TGTGCCAGCAGCCCGCGACAGGGCCGGACTGAAGCTTTCTTT	CASSPRQGRTEAFF
TRBJ1-2	TRBD1	TRBV13	15	TGTGCCAGCAGCTTATCCGACAGGGGGCGAGGTGGCTACACCTTC	CASSLSDRGRGGYTF
TRBJ1-5	-	TRBV15	15	TGTGCCACCAGCAGAGATGGAAGGGCGGGCCAGCCCCAGCATTTT	CATSRDGRAGQPQHF
TRBJ2-5	-	TRBV7-3	15	TGTGCCAGCAGCTTATTAGGCGGTCCCGGGGAGACCCAGTACTTC	CASSLLGGPGETQYF
TRBJ2-3	-	TRBV12-1	16	TGTGCCAGCAGCCATAAGGCTAGCGGGGCGTCAGATACGCAGTATTTT	CASSHKASGASDTQYF
TRBJ1-2	TRBD1	TRBV2	13	TGTGCCAGCAGTGAAGGACAGGGGTATGGCTACACCTTC	CASSEGQGYGYTF
TRBJ2-7	-	TRBV7-3	16	TGTGCCAGCAGCTTAACAACCCCCCTAGCGTCGTACGAGCAGTACTTC	CASSLTTPLASYEQYF
TRBJ1-2	-	TRBV2	12	TGTGCCAGCAGTTTTGGGGGGGAGGTCTACACCTTC	CASSFGGEVYTF
TRBJ2-5	TRBD2	TRBV11-1	17	TGTGCCAGCAGCTTAGCGCGACTAGCGGGGGGCGAGGAGACCCAGTACTTC	CASSLARLAGGEETQYF
TRBJ2-3	-	TRBV2	14	TGTGCCAGCAGTCAGGCATTAAGCACAGATACGCAGTATTTT	CASSQALSTDTQYF
TRBJ1-2	-	TRBV7-8	13	TGTGCCAGCAGTTCCCTAAAATCGAGGGGCTACACCTTC	CASSSLKSRGYTF
TRBJ2-2	-	TRBV4-3	15	TGCGCCAGCAGCCAAGAGGGAGCCCTTGCCGGGGAGCTGTTTTTT	CASSQEGALAGELFF
TRBJ2-3	-	TRBV9	15	TGTGCCAGCAGCCCGTGGGCCCCTGGAACAGATACGCAGTATTTT	CASSPWAPGTDTQYF
TRBJ2-6	-	TRBV6-1	17	TGTGCCAGCAGTGAACGTAGAGCGAGCTCTGGGGCCAACGTCCTGACTTTC	CASSERRASSGANVLTF
TRBJ2-1	TRBD2	TRBV6-5	15	TGTGCCAGCAGCCGTAGCGGGGGGTCCTACAATGAGCAGTTCTTC	CASSRSGGSYNEQFF
TRBJ1-5	-	TRBV9	14	TGTGCCAGCAGTCGGACGGATAGCAATCAGCCCCAGCATTTT	CASSRTDSNQPQHF
TRBJ1-2	TRBD1	TRBV5-6	14	TGTGCCAGCAGCCGGGGACAGGGCCATTATGGCTACACCTTC	CASSRGQGHYGYTF
TRBJ2-7	TRBD2	TRBV27	14	TGTGCCAGCCAACTAGCGGGGAAAACGGGGGAGCAGTACTTC	CASQLAGKTGEQYF
TRBJ1-6	TRBD1	TRBV7-9	15	TGTGCCAGCAGCTTAGACGGGACAGGAAAATCACCCCTCCACTTT	CASSLDGTGKSPLHF
TRBJ2-5	TRBD2	TRBV7-2	14	TGTGCCAGCAGCTCCCGGACTAGCGGGGGGGCTCCGTACTTC	CASSSRTSGGAPYF
TRBJ2-7	-	TRBV6-5	13	TGTGCCAGCCAGGGGTGGAGGACCTACGAGCAGTACTTC	CASQGWRTYEQYF
TRBJ2-6	-	TRBV3-1/TRBV3-2	15	TGTGCCAGCAGCCATACAGGGAATGGGGCCAACGTCCTGACTTTC	CASSHTGNGANVLTF
TRBJ1-1	-	TRBV27	15	TGTGCCAGCAGTTTTTTACCGGGGACGGACACTGAAGCTTTCTTT	CASSFLPGTDTEAFF
TRBJ1-6	TRBD1	TRBV30	17	TGTGCCTGGAGTCCTCCAGGGGGGTATATATATAATTCACCCCTCCACTTT	CAWSPPGGYIYNSPLHF
TRBJ2-5	-	TRBV19	13	TGTGCCAGTAGCACAGGGTACCAAGAGACCCAGTACTTC	CASSTGYQETQYF
TRBJ2-1	-	TRBV9	14	TGTGCCAGCAGCGTATCCCTTGAGGGCCACTCTACCTTCTTC	CASSVSLEGHSTFF
TRBJ1-5	-	TRBV19	17	TGTGCCAGTAGTATAGATCGGGTGAGGGAAGGGTTTCAGCCCCAGCATTTT	CASSIDRVREGFQPQHF
TRBJ2-1	TRBD2	TRBV6-4	14	TGTGCCAGCAGTGAACTAGCGGGGGTTTCTGAGCAGTTCTTC	CASSELAGVSEQFF
TRBJ2-7	TRBD1	TRBV7-2	16	TGTGCCAGCAGCTCTGGGGACAGGGGCTACTCGGACGAGCAGTACTTC	CASSSGDRGYSDEQYF
TRBJ2-3	-	TRBV6-5	16	TGTGCCAGCAGTTACAATGGGGCTCTCTCAGCAGATACGCAGTATTTT	CASSYNGALSADTQYF
TRBJ1-2	TRBD1	TRBV7-9	14	TGTGCCAGCAGGCAATACAGGGGGCACTATGGCTACACCTTC	CASRQYRGHYGYTF
TRBJ1-6	-	TRBV27	13	TGTGCCAGCAGTTACCGGGACTATTCACCCCTCCACTTT	CASSYRDYSPLHF
TRBJ1-5	-	TRBV28	15	TGTGCCAGCACCATACACGGACAGTCGGGTCAGCCCCAGCATTTT	CASTIHGQSGQPQHF
TRBJ1-6	-	TRBV3-1/TRBV3-2	17	TGTGCCAGCAGCCATGACGGTACCGGGCTTCCTTATTCACCCCTCCACTTT	CASSHDGTGLPYSPLHF
TRBJ2-1	TRBD2	TRBV9	19	TGTGCCAGCAGCCCTTTGGGGGGGGACTTAGGGTTCTCCTACAATGAGCAGTTCTTC	CASSPLGGDLGFSYNEQFF
TRBJ2-7	-	TRBV7-8	16	TGTGCCAGCAGCTTAGCGCAGGACTACTATTCCTACGAGCAGTACTTC	CASSLAQDYYSYEQYF
TRBJ1-5	-	TRBV7-3	13	TGTGCCAGCAGCCCTGGGGCCAATCAGCCCCAGCATTTT	CASSPGANQPQHF
TRBJ2-5	-	TRBV20-1	11	TGCAGTGTTGGGGGTCAAGAGACCCAGTACTTC	CSVGGQETQYF
TRBJ2-5	-	TRBV13	13	TGTGCCAGCAGGCCGCCTAGCGTGGGGACCCAGTACTTC	CASRPPSVGTQYF
TRBJ1-6	-	TRBV4-3	15	TGCGCCAGCAGCCAAGAGGACACTCTGGCTTCACCCCTCCACTTT	CASSQEDTLASPLHF
TRBJ2-1	-	TRBV9	13	TGTGCCAGCAGCGTGACAACCGACAATGAGCAGTTCTTC	CASSVTTDNEQFF
TRBJ2-2	TRBD1	TRBV5-4	14	TGTGCCAGCAGCTTACAGGGGGCCACCGGGGAGCTGTTTTTT	CASSLQGATGELFF
TRBJ2-3	-	TRBV6-5	14	TGTGCCAGCAGTTCTTCAGGGGTAACAGATACGCAGTATTTT	CASSSSGVTDTQYF
TRBJ1-6	-	TRBV5-5	16	TGTGCCAGCAGCTTGGATCCCAGCTCCTATAATTCACCCCTCCACTTT	CASSLDPSSYNSPLHF
TRBJ2-2	TRBD2	TRBV5-1	16	TGCGCCAGCAGCCCTCTAGCGGGGGCGAACACCGGGGAGCTGTTTTTT	CASSPLAGANTGELFF
TRBJ1-2	-	TRBV7-2	14	TGTGCCAGCAGCTTAGATCCGCTAACCTATGGCTACACCTTC	CASSLDPLTYGYTF
TRBJ2-1	-	TRBV4-3	16	TGCGCCAGCAGCCAAGGTTGGGATTACTCCTACAATGAGCAGTTCTTC	CASSQGWDYSYNEQFF
TRBJ1-2	-	TRBV19	14	TGTGCCAGTAGTGGAAGACAGCTTAACTATGGCTACACCTTC	CASSGRQLNYGYTF
TRBJ2-7	-	TRBV6-2/TRBV6-3	14	TGTGCCAGCAGTTCCGGGCAGCCAACCTACGAGCAGTACTTC	CASSSGQPTYEQYF
TRBJ1-1	-	TRBV11-2	14	TGTGCCAGCAGCTTAGATTTGCAGTTCGGAAAAGCTTTCTTT	CASSLDLQFGKAFF